This entry lists 17 T cell receptor beta chains sequenced from one sample in a study of blood T cell repertoires in COVID-19. Sequencing used immunoSEQ multiplex PCR; TCRdb keeps in-frame clones, though not all of them. Seen here are 200,000 to 300,000 clones, approximately 88% observed once, and the top ten hold about 1.2%. Sample: PBMCs or T cells enriched from blood (not recorded which). The receptors were gathered from a woman in her 40s with acute COVID-19.

The rearrangement joins TRBV30 to TRBJ2-7; D possibly corresponds to TRBD1 (5 bases). The CDR3 spans 13 residues. Germline V gives CDR1 GTSNPN, CDR2 SVGIG (reference sequence). The germline V and J ends were trimmed by 3 bases and 1 base, with 10 bases remaining between them. The CDR3 region has the DNA TGTGCCTGGAGGAGATCAGGGTCCTACGAGCAGTACTTC. This sequence encodes CAWRRSGSYEQYF.

This clone appeared a single time. The V gene is TRBV2, the J gene TRBJ2-7; 8 positions agree with TRBD1. J was trimmed by 2 bases and V by 6 bases; bases with no gene match: 6. Germline V gene data show CDR1 as SNHLY and CDR2 as FYNNEI. The CDR3 covers 14 residues. The CDR3 DNA is TGTGCCAGCAGGCCGACAGGGGACCCCTACGAGCAGTACTTC. As protein: CASRPTGDPYEQYF.

The chain couples TRBV7-9 to TRBJ1-6; 9 bases align to TRBD1. The CDR3 consists of 17 residues. From germline, CDR1 is SEHNR and CDR2 FQNEAQ (reference sequence). V dropped 2 bases and J dropped 8; count of bases not matched to a gene: 10. Here the CDR3 DNA reads TGTGCCAGCAGCTTAATCCGGGACAGGGCTCGAGATTCACCCCTCCACTTT. Protein product: CASSLIRDRARDSPLHF.

The chain is built from TRBV28 and TRBJ1-6, with D uncertain. The CDR3 is made up of 15 amino acids. The germline V gene encodes CDR1 MDHEN and CDR2 SYDVKM. V lost 2 bases and J lost 10, with 15 bases in between. CDR3 residues: CASSLSGLIESPLHF. The CDR3 bases are TGTGCCAGCAGTTTAAGCGGACTTATAGAGTCACCCCTCCACTTT.

The chain joins TRBV7-9 to TRBJ1-2; D is perhaps TRBD1 (5 bases). CDR3 length equals 14 residues. Trimming shortened V by 2 bases and J by 5 bases, and 12 bases separated the two germline ends. Germline CDR1 SEHNR, CDR2 FQNEAQ (reference sequence). The CDR3 DNA follows: TGTGCCAGCAGCTTAATGGCAGGGAATTATGGCTACACCTTC. It yields the protein CASSLMAGNYGYTF.

This chain connects TRBV5-6 to TRBJ1-5, with D possibly being TRBD1 (5 bases). Per germline, CDR1 SGHDT and CDR2 YYEEEE. Trimming removed 0 bases at V and 6 bases at J, with 13 bases between. This CDR3 is 15 amino acids long. CDR3 DNA sequence: TGTGCCAGCAGCTTGGCCGGGGGGTCCCCTCAGCCCCAGCATTTT. The encoded protein is CASSLAGGSPQPQHF.

This clone showed up just once. The chain has TRBV11-3 and TRBJ2-7; D possibly corresponds to TRBD2 (5 bases). V was cut by 1 base and J by 2 bases, with 12 bases left in between. Germline V gene lookup returns CDR1 SGHNT and CDR2 YENEEA. There are 15 residues in the CDR3. This CDR3 is CASSLGRRPTYEQYV. The CDR3 DNA sequence: TGTGCCAGCAGCTTAGGGAGGCGTCCGACCTACGAGCAGTACGTC.

The rearrangement links TRBV28 to TRBJ2-7; 11 nucleotides line up with TRBD1. The CDR3 totals 14 residues. CDR1 is MDHEN, CDR2 SYDVKM, per germline. Germline trimming cut 4 bases from V and 4 bases from J; bases unmatched to any gene: 3. CDR3 sequence: CASSYGTGGYEQYF. CDR3 nucleotide sequence: TGTGCCAGCAGTTATGGGACAGGGGGGTACGAGCAGTACTTC.

This clone was detected once. The rearrangement joins TRBV4-1 to TRBJ2-1, with 8 bases that match TRBD2. V lost 1 base and J lost 7; bases outside the gene matches: 6. CDR1 is MGHRA, CDR2 YSYEKL, per germline. The CDR3 has 15 residues. The CDR3 DNA follows: TGCGCCAGCAGCCAAGTGGGGACTAGTCGGAATGAGCAGTTCTTC. It codes for CASSQVGTSRNEQFF.

The chain combines TRBV11-2 with TRBJ2-1, with D tentatively TRBD2 (5 bases). This CDR3 is built from 14 residues. Germline loops: CDR1 SGHAT, CDR2 FQNNGV. Trimming took off 1 base at V and 7 bases at J, with 11 bases between the two ends. The CDR3 reads CASSLVLVLNEQFF. DNA for the CDR3: TGTGCCAGCAGCTTAGTACTAGTGCTGAATGAGCAGTTCTTC.

J is TRBJ1-2 and V is TRBV18; TRBD1 matches 7 bases. The CDR3 covers 13 residues. Trimming took 6 bases from V and 5 from J; bases not matched to a gene: 6. CDR1 is KGHSH and CDR2 is LQKENI in the germline V gene. CDR3 coding DNA: TGTGCCAGCTCCCGACAGGGTAGTTATGGCTACACCTTC. It translates to CASSRQGSYGYTF. The variable domain in full, completed from reference TRBV18 and TRBJ1-2, reads NAGVMQNPRHLVRRRGQEARLRCSPMKGHSHVYWYRQLPEEGLKFMVYLQKENIIDESGMPKERFSAEFPKEGPSILRIQQVVRGDSAAYFCASSRQGSYGYTFGSGTRLTVV.

The V call is TRBV11-2, the J call TRBJ1-2; D gene uncertain. From germline, CDR1 is SGHAT and CDR2 FQNNGV. Deletions cut 0 bases from V and 0 bases from J, with 8 bases between. The length of the CDR3 is 15 residues. CDR3 sequence reads: CASSLEGIPNYGYTF. Written as DNA, the CDR3 is TGTGCCAGCAGCTTAGAGGGCATTCCTAACTATGGCTACACCTTC.

This sequence joins TRBV28 and TRBJ2-3; weak D call: TRBD1 (5 bases). The CDR3 has 16 residues. V was cut by 6 bases and J by 1 base, with 17 bases left in between. CDR1 is MDHEN, CDR2 SYDVKM, per germline. Written as DNA, the CDR3 is TGTGCCAGCAGCATTCCCCTCCTAGGGGGCACAGATACGCAGTATTTT. Its protein is CASSIPLLGGTDTQYF.

The chain is built from TRBV14 and TRBJ2-3, with D maybe TRBD2 (6 bases). Trimming took off 4 bases at V and 1 base at J, with 15 bases between the two ends. The CDR3 is made up of 16 amino acids. Germline V gene data show CDR1 as SGHDN and CDR2 as FVKESK. CDR3 sequence (DNA): TGTGCCAGCAGCCCCTTTCGGGGGTTTGGCACAGATACGCAGTATTTT. Protein sequence: CASSPFRGFGTDTQYF.

This chain links TRBV15 with TRBJ1-2; D possibly corresponds to TRBD1 (6 bases). CDR1 LNHNV and CDR2 YYDKDF come from the germline V gene (reference sequence). The CDR3 extends over 15 amino acids. The ends were cut back, 0 bases at V and 2 bases at J, with 10 bases in the middle. In nucleotides, the CDR3 is TGTGCCACCAGCAGAGACTATGGGACAAACTATGGCTACACCTTC. This sequence encodes CATSRDYGTNYGYTF. Full variable domain (remainder filled in from reference TRBV15 and TRBJ1-2): DAMVIQNPRYQVTQFGKPVTLSCSQTLNHNVMYWYQQKSSQAPKLLFHYYDKDFNNEADTPDNFQSRRPNTSFCFLDIRSPGLGDTAMYLCATSRDYGTNYGYTFGSGTRLTVV.

The CDR3: CASSLLISPSGLVLHF. CDR3 sequence (DNA): TGTGCCAGCAGTTTACTTATAAGCCCCTCGGGTTTAGTACTCCACTTT. The V and J genes are TRBV27 and TRBJ1-6, with unresolved D. The CDR3 extends over 16 amino acids. Germline V CDR1 and CDR2: MNHEY, SMNVEV (reference sequence). V shed 2 bases and J shed 16 bases, with 24 bases lying between them.

The gene calls are TRBV6-1 and TRBJ1-2; TRBD1 agrees at 8 bases. This CDR3 has 14 residues. Germline V lookup: CDR1 MNHNS, CDR2 SASEGT. Trimming cost V 2 bases and J 8 bases; bases outside gene matches: 7. In nucleotides, the CDR3 is TGTGCCAGCAGTGAACAGGGGGCAGAACAAGGCTACACCTTC. It codes for CASSEQGAEQGYTF.